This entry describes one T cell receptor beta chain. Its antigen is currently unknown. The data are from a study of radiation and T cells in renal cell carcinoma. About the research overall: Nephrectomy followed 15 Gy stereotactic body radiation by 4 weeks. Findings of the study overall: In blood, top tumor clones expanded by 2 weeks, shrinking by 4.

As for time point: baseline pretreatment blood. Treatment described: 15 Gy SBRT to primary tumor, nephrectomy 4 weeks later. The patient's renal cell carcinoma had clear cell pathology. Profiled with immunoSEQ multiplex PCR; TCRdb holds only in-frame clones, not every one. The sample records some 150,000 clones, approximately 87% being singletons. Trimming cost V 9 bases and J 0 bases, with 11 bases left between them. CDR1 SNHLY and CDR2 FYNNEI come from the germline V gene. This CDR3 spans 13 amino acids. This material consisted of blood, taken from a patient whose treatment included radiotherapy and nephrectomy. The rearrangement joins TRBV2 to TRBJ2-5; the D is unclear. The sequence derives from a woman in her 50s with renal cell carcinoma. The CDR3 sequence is CARTSQYQETQYF. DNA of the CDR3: TGTGCCAGAACCAGTCAGTACCAAGAGACCCAGTACTTC.